A selection of T cell receptor beta chains follows, all from one sample in a study of blood T cell repertoires in COVID-19. The repertoire was sequenced with immunoSEQ multiplex PCR; TCRdb's copy has only in-frame clones and lacks some. This table has about 34,000 clones, roughly 73% appearing once. Sequencing was done on a sample of peripheral blood. Receptors originate from a man at least 80 years old with active or convalescent COVID-19. The CDR3 runs from the conserved cysteine through the conserved F or W. The order of the fields is D gene, V gene, J gene, clone size, CDR3 protein, CDR3 DNA. The D gene is left open where the match is weak. The size entry is marked missing in some rows and otherwise reads once, few, many or a size class.

d_gene: TRBD2; v_gene: TRBV6-2/TRBV6-3; j_gene: TRBJ2-3; abundance: -; CDR3aa: CASSYSSTSGSTDTQYF; CDR3nt: TGTGCCAGCAGTTACTCATCGACTAGCGGAAGCACAGATACGCAGTATTTT
d_gene: -; v_gene: TRBV7-9; j_gene: TRBJ2-2; abundance: few; CDR3aa: CASSLFRDFNTGELFF; CDR3nt: TGTGCCAGCAGCTTATTCCGGGACTTTAACACCGGGGAGCTGTTTTTT
d_gene: TRBD1; v_gene: TRBV5-1; j_gene: TRBJ2-5; abundance: -; CDR3aa: CASNRGGQPQETQYF; CDR3nt: TGCGCCAGCAACCGAGGGGGACAGCCGCAAGAGACCCAGTACTTC
d_gene: -; v_gene: TRBV7-2; j_gene: TRBJ2-5; abundance: once; CDR3aa: CASSLNKGGETQYF; CDR3nt: TGTGCCAGCAGCCTAAACAAGGGCGGGGAGACCCAGTACTTC
d_gene: -; v_gene: TRBV15; j_gene: TRBJ1-2; abundance: -; CDR3aa: CATSRTTGFDYGYTF; CDR3nt: TGTGCCACCAGCAGAACTACAGGGTTCGACTATGGCTACACCTTC
d_gene: -; v_gene: TRBV28; j_gene: TRBJ1-1; abundance: -; CDR3aa: CASSPLNRNTEAFF; CDR3nt: TGTGCCAGCAGTCCGCTAAACAGGAACACTGAAGCTTTCTTT
d_gene: TRBD1; v_gene: TRBV11-2; j_gene: TRBJ1-2; abundance: once; CDR3aa: CASSLVGAGGSYGYTF; CDR3nt: TGTGCCAGCAGCTTAGTTGGGGCAGGGGGGTCCTATGGCTACACCTTC
d_gene: -; v_gene: TRBV11-2; j_gene: TRBJ2-3; abundance: -; CDR3aa: CASSLLTGLPSTDTQYF; CDR3nt: TGTGCCAGCAGCTTACTTACGGGTTTACCTAGCACAGATACGCAGTATTTT
d_gene: -; v_gene: TRBV10-1; j_gene: TRBJ2-1; abundance: -; CDR3aa: CASSELSSYNEQFF; CDR3nt: TGCGCCAGCAGTGAATTGAGCTCCTACAATGAGCAGTTCTTC
d_gene: TRBD2; v_gene: TRBV10-1; j_gene: TRBJ2-1; abundance: -; CDR3aa: CASRPPPGLAGRSSYNEQFF; CDR3nt: TGCGCCAGCAGACCACCCCCGGGACTAGCGGGAAGGAGCTCCTACAATGAGCAGTTCTTC
d_gene: -; v_gene: TRBV5-1; j_gene: TRBJ1-3; abundance: -; CDR3aa: CASSLEPSGNTIYF; CDR3nt: TGCGCCAGCAGCTTGGAGCCATCCGGAAACACCATATATTTT
d_gene: TRBD2; v_gene: TRBV3-1/TRBV3-2; j_gene: TRBJ2-1; abundance: -; CDR3aa: CASSHHGLAGGPNNEQFF; CDR3nt: TGTGCCAGCAGCCACCACGGACTAGCGGGAGGCCCGAACAATGAGCAGTTCTTC
d_gene: TRBD2; v_gene: TRBV7-9; j_gene: TRBJ2-2; abundance: -; CDR3aa: CASSLGTSLGELFF; CDR3nt: TGTGCCAGCAGCTTAGGGACTAGCCTCGGGGAGCTGTTTTTT
d_gene: TRBD1; v_gene: TRBV7-8; j_gene: TRBJ2-1; abundance: -; CDR3aa: CASSLWGQERRDEQFF; CDR3nt: TGTGCCAGCAGCTTATGGGGACAGGAGAGAAGGGATGAGCAGTTCTTC
d_gene: -; v_gene: TRBV27; j_gene: TRBJ1-1; abundance: medium-sized; CDR3aa: CASSLFPAQLGTEAFF; CDR3nt: TGTGCCAGCAGTTTATTCCCGGCACAGTTGGGCACTGAAGCTTTCTTT